This entry is about one T cell receptor (beta chain). TCRdb re-derived calls from the 5' RACE reads in MiXCR, one entry per CDR3 protein. The sample shows about 50,000 distinct CDR3 sequences, approximately 6.9% of them seen only once. This sample was taken from a study of T cells after yellow fever vaccination. Germline V gene sequence: CDR1 GTSNPN, CDR2 SVGIG (reference sequence). The CDR3 has 15 residues. Trimming took 0 bases from V and 4 from J; bases not matched to a gene: 8. The chain has TRBV30 and TRBJ2-7, with 8 bases matching TRBD1. This TCR was sampled from a man aged 18 to 30 who received the YFV17D yellow fever vaccine. Sequences were derived from CD8+ T cells sorted from PBMCs, sampled on the day of the first yellow fever vaccination. The CDR3: CAWSVPWTGLYEQYF. CDR3 DNA sequence: TGTGCCTGGAGTGTACCCTGGACAGGGCTGTACGAGCAGTACTTC.